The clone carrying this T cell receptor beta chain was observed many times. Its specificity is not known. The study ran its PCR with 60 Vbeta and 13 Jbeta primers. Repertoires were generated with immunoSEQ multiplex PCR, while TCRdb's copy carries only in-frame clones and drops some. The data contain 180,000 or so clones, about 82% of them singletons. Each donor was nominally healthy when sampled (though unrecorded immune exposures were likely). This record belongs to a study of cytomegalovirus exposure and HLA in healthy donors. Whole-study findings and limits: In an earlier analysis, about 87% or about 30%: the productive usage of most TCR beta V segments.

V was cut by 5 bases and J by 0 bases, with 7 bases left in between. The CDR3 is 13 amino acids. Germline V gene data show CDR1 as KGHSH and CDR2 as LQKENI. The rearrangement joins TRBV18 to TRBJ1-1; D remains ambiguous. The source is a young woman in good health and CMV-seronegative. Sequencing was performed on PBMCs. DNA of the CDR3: TGTGCCAGCTCAGCAGGTATGAACACTGAAGCTTTCTTT. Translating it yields CASSAGMNTEAFF.